This T cell receptor (beta chain) came from a study of cytomegalovirus exposure and HLA in healthy donors. The PCR was carried out with 60 Vbeta primers and 13 Jbeta primers. TCRdb keeps only in-frame clones here, not all; method: immunoSEQ multiplex PCR. Of under 95,000 clones listed, 70% to 85% are singletons. Study-level points and caveats: Productive rates of about 87% or about 30% were seen for most TCR beta V segments in an earlier analysis.

This clone came up a few times. No antigen is known for it. Germline CDR1 LNHDA, CDR2 SQIVND (reference sequence). This CDR3 is 17 amino acids long. Unmatched junction bases numbered 13, after V lost 7 bases and J lost 1 base. The chain combines TRBV19 with TRBJ1-5; 7 bases agree with TRBD1. Sequencing was carried out using PBMCs. The TCR originated in a man under 40 in good health and CMV-seropositive. Here the CDR3 DNA reads TGTGCCAGTAAGGGGGGAACAGGGGCTCGGAGCAATCAGCCCCAGCATTTT. It yields the protein CASKGGTGARSNQPQHF.